The 5 T cell receptor beta chains listed next were all sequenced from one sample in a study of T cell changes during pregnancy in multiple sclerosis. TCRdb's copy holds only in-frame clones and misses some; the assay was immunoSEQ multiplex PCR. The repertoire holds tens of thousands of clones, with approximately 92% as singletons. The sample was peripheral blood, taken before pregnancy. These receptors originate from a female donor with multiple sclerosis, enrolled in a pregnancy study.

The rearrangement links TRBV6-5 to TRBJ2-7; TRBD2 might be the D (5 bases). V was pared by 6 bases and J by 7 bases, with 19 bases between. This CDR3 has 14 amino acids. Germline V gene sequence: CDR1 MNHEY, CDR2 SVGAGI. The CDR3 spells CASSGWEPGGEQYF. CDR3 coding DNA: TGTGCCAGCAGCGGGTGGGAGCCAGGCGGGGAGCAGTACTTC.

The chain combines TRBV5-6 with TRBJ2-7; 10 nucleotides line up with TRBD1. Germline V gene lookup returns CDR1 SGHDT and CDR2 YYEEEE. J gave up 7 bases and V 2 bases, and 6 bases lay outside the gene matches. CDR3 length: 14 residues. The CDR3, as DNA: TGTGCCAGCAGCTTAGGGACAGGGGTCGGGGAGCAGTACTTC. This encodes CASSLGTGVGEQYF.

The chain recombines TRBV28 with TRBJ2-7, with TRBD1 identical over 10 bases. The CDR3 spans 15 residues. The germline gives CDR1 MDHEN, CDR2 SYDVKM. V shed 4 bases and J 3 bases; nucleotides not matched to a gene: 6. The CDR3 protein is CASSSTGTGDYEQYF. CDR3 DNA: TGTGCCAGCAGTTCCACCGGGACAGGGGACTACGAGCAGTACTTC.

The chain combines TRBV6-1 with TRBJ2-7, with 13 nucleotides matching TRBD2. CDR3 size: 15 residues. V trimming: 5 bases; J trimming: 4 bases; junction bases outside the gene matches: 5. Germline V gene sequence: CDR1 MNHNS, CDR2 SASEGT. The CDR3 nucleotides are TGTGCCAGCAGTTCACTAGCGGGAGGGCTTTACGAGCAGTACTTC. Amino acids: CASSSLAGGLYEQYF.

This clone occurred once. The chain carries TRBV19 and TRBJ2-3; D might be TRBD2 (5 bases). Trimming removed 1 base at V and 4 bases at J, with 15 bases between. The CDR3 runs to 16 residues. The germline gives CDR1 LNHDA, CDR2 SQIVND (reference sequence). CDR3 coding DNA: TGTGCCAGTAGTATAGGAACTATGGGGAGCGCAGATACGCAGTATTTT. This codes for CASSIGTMGSADTQYF.